This T cell receptor (beta chain) comes out of a study of T cells after yellow fever vaccination. TCR cDNA, made by 5'RACE template switching, carried an added universal primer site and UMIs. TCRdb redid the calling of the 5' RACE reads with MiXCR, one entry per CDR3 protein. Here the sample spans nearly 550,000 distinct CDR3 sequences, roughly a fifth being singletons. This clonotype has a handful of counts. The CDR3 runs 15 residues. The V gene lost 4 bases and the J gene lost 2 bases, with 14 bases spanning the gap. Sequencing was performed on PBMCs, taken 15 days after the yellow fever booster vaccination. This sequence joins TRBV12-3 or TRBV12-4 and TRBJ2-5; D not resolved. The source is a man aged 30 to 39 who received the YFV17D yellow fever vaccine. The CDR3 loop is CASSSPGFDQETQYF. The CDR3 region has the DNA TGTGCCAGCAGTTCCCCAGGATTCGATCAAGAGACCCAGTACTTC.